Included here is one TCR beta chain sequence, with context. There is no known antigen for this receptor. Base-call qualities are not available, and no considerably larger clone is one nucleotide away. One collaborating source in Seattle enrolled patients while the patients were actively infected and followed the patients over time throughout the course of disease. Whole blood was collected in K2EDTA tubes by collaborating institutions according to the institutions' own protocols. For TCRbeta analysis, collaborators shipped samples as frozen whole blood, isolated PBMCs, or DNA extracted from either of those sample types. The immunoSEQ Assay, a bias-controlled multiplex PCR, was used to amplify TCRbeta CDR3 regions from genomic DNA. Under the source paper's analysis protocol: The number of nucleated cells in each sample was estimated from the amplification of reference gene primers within the assay. To quantify the absolute abundance of each unique TCRbeta CDR3 rearrangement, sequence reads were collapsed and filtered. Productive Simpson clonality was computed per sample as the square root of Simpson's diversity index over productive rearrangements. TCRdb retrieved this table from immuneACCESS and kept in-frame rearrangements only. Not all clones are present; in checked studies, unresolved V genes account for under half, and no reason is known for the remainder. V and J calls and clone size are copied from that table; D and trimming were computed from the DNA. This sample has 250,000 to 300,000 clones in its table, and less than 90% of those were observed once. The top ten hold approximately 14% of the sample.

These data originate in a study of blood T cell repertoires in COVID-19 (TCRdb year 2020). Turning to the overall study: Samples covering the acute and convalescent phases of COVID-19 were provided by collaborators in the United States, Italy and Spain. The dataset comprised deeply sampled blood TCRbeta repertoires from subjects exposed to, actively infected with, or recovered from COVID-19. The samples were drawn from two sources: the first 160 participants of the ongoing ImmuneRACE study, and over 1,000 subjects contributed by 6 global collaborators. The sample metadata nearly always contained a de-identified subject ID, COVID-19 status, age in years and sex. A freely available public database, intended as a resource for researchers studying the immune response to SARS-CoV-2, is where the repertoires were released. Where available, HLA class I and class II types were taken from metadata supplied by the sample provider and were not determined by assay-based typing. The material from the prospective study consisted of cDNA or gDNA derived from T cells, B-cell-depleted T cells, or PBMCs.

Trimming removed 2 bases from V and 6 bases from J, leaving 22 bases between the germline ends. Spanning cysteine to phenylalanine, the CDR3 consists of 17 amino acids. CDR3 DNA is the only sequence kept; it has 51 bases, read in frame from the first base. CDR1 and CDR2, looked up from the germline V gene (reference sequence), are SEHNR and FQNEAQ. Overall study results and their limits: The amount of clinical and demographic metadata varied by source and participant and was provided uncurated.

This receptor chain uses TRBV7-9 and TRBJ1-2; matching of 5 bases hints at TRBD1 as the D gene. The clonotype originates from a woman aged 70 to 79 with COVID-19, enrolled during active disease. Sequenced: peripheral blood. The bases are TGTGCCAGCAGCTTAAAGGCGTCTGTGGAGGGGCAGGATGGCTACACCTTC. It translates to CASSLKASVEGQDGYTF.